The present T cell receptor beta chain was sequenced within a study of blood T cell repertoires in COVID-19. The length of the CDR3 is 16 residues. Trimming removed 1 base from V and 9 bases from J; junction bases left unmatched: 9. Germline V gene sequence: CDR1 GTSNPN, CDR2 SVGIG (reference sequence). Produced via immunoSEQ multiplex PCR; TCRdb's table is partial and in-frame only. The sample holds about 62,000 clones, around two thirds seen once. This receptor was taken from a woman aged 55-69 years who had been exposed to COVID-19. Source material: PBMCs or T cells enriched from blood (not recorded which). This chain connects TRBV30 to TRBJ1-6; TRBD1 matches at 10 bases. CDR3 amino acids: CAWSASWTGGSSPLHF. The DNA of the CDR3 is TGTGCCTGGAGTGCCTCCTGGACAGGGGGTAGTTCACCCCTCCACTTT.